This note documents a single TCR beta chain sequence. Its specificity is unknown. The protocol was immunoSEQ multiplex PCR, while the TCRdb copy is restricted to in-frame clones and leaves out a portion. The table has about 79,000 clones, approximately 85% seen once. The data stem from a study of OX40 agonist ivuxolimab in advanced cancers. Study outcomes and limitations: Blood T cells, both CD4+ and CD8+, expanded clonally by week 6 at 0.1 to 3.0 mg/kg.

The CDR3 sequence is 17 residues long. V lost 3 bases, J lost 0 bases, and 16 bases lay in between. Per germline, CDR1 SGDLS and CDR2 YYNGEE. The sequenced sample was CD4+ or CD8+ T cells sorted from blood, obtained in a trial of the OX40 agonist ivuxolimab. The genes are TRBV9 and TRBJ2-1; tentatively, D is TRBD2 (6 bases). The source of this sequence is an adult with an advanced solid tumor such as melanoma, head and neck, liver or kidney cancer. The CDR3 DNA reads as TGTGCCAGCAGCGCCAGAGCTAGCGCGAGCTCCTACAATGAGCAGTTCTTC. Translated: CASSARASASSYNEQFF.